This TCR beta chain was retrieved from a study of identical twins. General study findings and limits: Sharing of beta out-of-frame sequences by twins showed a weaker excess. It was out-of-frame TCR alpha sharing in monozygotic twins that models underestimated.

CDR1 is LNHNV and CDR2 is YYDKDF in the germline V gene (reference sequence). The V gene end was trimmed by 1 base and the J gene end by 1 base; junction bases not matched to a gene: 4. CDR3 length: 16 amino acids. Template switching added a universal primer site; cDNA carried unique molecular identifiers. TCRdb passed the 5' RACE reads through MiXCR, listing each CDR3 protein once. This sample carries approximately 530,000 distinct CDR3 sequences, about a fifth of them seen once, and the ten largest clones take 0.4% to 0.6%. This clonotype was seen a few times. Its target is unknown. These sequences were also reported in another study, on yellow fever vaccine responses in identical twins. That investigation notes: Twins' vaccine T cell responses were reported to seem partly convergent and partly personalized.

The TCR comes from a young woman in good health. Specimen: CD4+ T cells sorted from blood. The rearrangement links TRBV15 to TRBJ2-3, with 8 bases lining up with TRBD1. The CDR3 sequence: CATSRGQGAGTDTQYF. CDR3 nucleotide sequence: TGTGCCACCAGCAGAGGGCAGGGGGCTGGCACAGATACGCAGTATTTT.